Below are 12 T cell receptor beta chains sequenced from a single sample in a study of blood T cell repertoires in COVID-19. The assay was immunoSEQ multiplex PCR, and TCRdb's table has in-frame clones only and misses some. This table holds some 450,000 clones, around 88% found once. Sequenced input: peripheral blood. The receptors here all came from a woman between 50 and 59 years old with COVID-19, enrolled during active disease.

V usage is TRBV30 and J usage is TRBJ1-2, with a tentative D call TRBD1 (5 bases). V was trimmed by 3 bases and J by 2 bases, leaving 16 bases between them. Germline V gene sequence: CDR1 GTSNPN, CDR2 SVGIG (reference sequence). The CDR3 is 15 residues long. The CDR3 spells CAWRVQREGNYGYTF. The CDR3 bases are TGTGCCTGGAGGGTCCAAAGGGAGGGGAACTATGGCTACACCTTC.

This clone appeared once. The V gene is TRBV15, the J gene TRBJ1-4, with TRBD1 matching over 8 bases. The germline CDR1 and CDR2 sequences are LNHNV and YYDKDF (reference sequence). This CDR3 is built from 14 residues. V lost 5 bases, J lost 7 bases, and 6 bases stayed unmatched. As DNA, the CDR3 is TGTGCCACCAGCCTCAACAGGGGGAGTGAAAAACTGTTTTTT. Its translation: CATSLNRGSEKLFF.

This chain links TRBV6-5 with TRBJ1-3, with D tentatively TRBD1 (6 bases). This CDR3 is built from 14 residues. V shed 10 bases and J shed 7 bases, with 20 bases lying between them. Germline CDR1 and CDR2: MNHEY and SVGAGI. CDR3 nucleotides: TGTGCCACCCTGTCCCGGGGGGCCGGGAACACCATATATTTT. It yields the protein CATLSRGAGNTIYF.

The chain joins TRBV2 to TRBJ1-2, with 7 bases aligning to TRBD1. V was pared by 3 bases and J by 6 bases, with 1 base of the junction left unmatched. CDR1 SNHLY and CDR2 FYNNEI come from the germline V gene. The CDR3 contains 12 residues. The CDR3 nucleotides read TGTGCCAGCAGTGACAGGGGGGATGGCTACACCTTC. Translated, it gives CASSDRGDGYTF.

This chain connects TRBV9 to TRBJ2-7, with 8 bases fitting TRBD1. CDR1 SGDLS and CDR2 YYNGEE come from the germline V gene. The CDR3 extends over 14 amino acids. Unmatched junction bases numbered 10, after V lost 6 bases and J lost 5 bases. CDR3 protein: CASTLTGARNEQYF. Here the CDR3 DNA reads TGTGCCAGCACCCTGACAGGGGCCAGGAACGAGCAGTACTTC.

The V gene is TRBV19, the J gene TRBJ1-2; D remains ambiguous. V lost 5 bases, J lost 0 bases, and 7 bases lay in between. Germline CDR1 and CDR2: LNHDA and SQIVND (reference sequence). The CDR3 has 13 residues. The CDR3 here is CASSDMANYGYTF. In nucleotides, the CDR3 is TGTGCCAGTAGTGACATGGCTAACTATGGCTACACCTTC.

This chain connects TRBV18 to TRBJ1-1, with a weak D call TRBD1 (5 bases). There are 15 residues in the CDR3. Germline CDR1 and CDR2: KGHSH and LQKENI. The V end was cut by 3 bases, the J end by 3 bases, with 14 bases between. The CDR3 nucleotides read TGTGCCAGCTCACCGTCGCAACAGGCATACACTGAAGCTTTCTTT. Translation: CASSPSQQAYTEAFF. Filled out from reference TRBV18 and TRBJ1-1, the complete variable domain reads NAGVMQNPRHLVRRRGQEARLRCSPMKGHSHVYWYRQLPEEGLKFMVYLQKENIIDESGMPKERFSAEFPKEGPSILRIQQVVRGDSAAYFCASSPSQQAYTEAFFGQGTRLTVV.

V gene TRBV20-1 combines with J gene TRBJ1-5; a weak D match, TRBD1 (5 bases). Trimming left V 3 bases short and J 0 bases short, with 12 bases between. The CDR3 length is 15 residues. The V gene's germline CDR1 is DFQATT and CDR2 SNEGSKA (reference sequence). CDR3 coding DNA: TGCAGTGCTAGTCCCGGGGGGAATAGCAATCAGCCCCAGCATTTT. Amino acid sequence: CSASPGGNSNQPQHF.

The rearrangement uses TRBV19 and TRBJ1-2, with TRBD1 as a possible D gene (6 bases). Deletions cut 7 bases from V and 4 bases from J, with 13 bases between. CDR1 is LNHDA, CDR2 SQIVND, per germline (reference sequence). This CDR3 region has 13 residues. The CDR3 is CASKDPGVYGYTF. DNA of the CDR3: TGTGCCAGTAAGGACCCAGGGGTCTATGGCTACACCTTC.

CDR3 region: CASSNPGGPDNEQFF. CDR3 DNA: TGTGCCAGCAGTAACCCGGGGGGGCCAGACAATGAGCAGTTCTTC. The chain recombines TRBV6-6 with TRBJ2-1; TRBD2 matches 8 bases. Germline V lookup: CDR1 MNHNY, CDR2 SVGAGI (reference sequence). This CDR3 region has 15 residues. Germline trimming cut 5 bases from V and 5 bases from J; bases unmatched to any gene: 8.

The chain joins TRBV9 to TRBJ2-3, with no clear D. This CDR3 is 16 amino acids long. Trimming shortened V by 1 base and J by 2 bases, and 14 bases separated the two germline ends. Per germline, CDR1 SGDLS and CDR2 YYNGEE. The CDR3 DNA follows: TGTGCCAGCAGCGTAACTATCGCTTACCCCACAGATACGCAGTATTTT. This translates into CASSVTIAYPTDTQYF.

The chain uses TRBV12-3 or TRBV12-4 and TRBJ2-1; 10 nucleotides line up with TRBD2. This CDR3 has 13 residues. The V and J ends lost 2 bases and 10 bases, in that order; junction bases with no gene match: 2. DNA for the CDR3: TGTGCCAGCAGTTTACAGACTAGCGGGGAGCAGTTCTTC. Translating it yields CASSLQTSGEQFF.